This T cell receptor beta chain derives from a study of graft-versus-host responses after intestinal transplantation. The overall study: Those transplanted obtained multivisceral, liver-intestinal, or isolated intestinal grafts. All recipients got anti-thymocyte globulin induction, then tacrolimus and steroids for approximately three years. Whole-study results and caveats: High graft-versus-host to host-versus-graft T cell clonal ratios marked allografts of patients with graft-donor macrochimerism. Researchers found GvH clones in recipient marrow, and some showed up first in ileum or blood.

The CDR3 sequence is 16 residues long. The V gene's germline CDR1 is KGHSH and CDR2 LQKENI. Trimming took off 3 bases at V and 0 bases at J, with 15 bases between the two ends. As to this clone: The antigen is unknown.

Only in-frame clones appear in the TCRdb table, and some are missing; sequencing was by immunoSEQ multiplex PCR. The sample lists about 97,000 clones; around 90% were seen once. The TCR was taken from a human patient who received an intestinal transplant, so some T cells may come from the graft donor. This material consisted of PBMCs, taken roughly 68 weeks after intestinal transplant. The gene calls are TRBV18 and TRBJ2-7; the D is unclear. This CDR3 reads CASSPSGLLSSYEQYF. For the CDR3, the DNA is TGTGCCAGCTCACCTTCAGGCCTACTAAGCTCCTACGAGCAGTACTTC.